This entry describes one TCR beta chain. This sample is part of a study of control samples from healthy donors and cancer patients. Method: immunoSEQ multiplex PCR; TCRdb's copy keeps in-frame clones and lacks some. The table includes around 150,000 clones, around 96% detected once. CDR3 length: 13 residues. Trimming shortened V by 6 bases and J by 0 bases, and 8 bases separated the two germline ends. The chain carries TRBV12-3 or TRBV12-4 and TRBJ1-2; D not certain. The clonotype was recovered from a woman aged 40 to 49 in good health. Sequencing input: blood. CDR3 residues: CASRSTTNYGYTF. The CDR3 coding sequence is TGTGCCAGCAGATCTACCACTAACTATGGCTACACCTTC.